This TCR beta chain was obtained from a study of blood T cells in healthy people across ages. Using a J-beta primer mix together with a sample-barcoded 5' primer, a second PCR was run for roughly 6 to 11 cycles. TCRdb called the 5' RACE reads again in MiXCR, with one record for every CDR3 protein. The table shows some 1.5 million distinct CDR3 sequences, with roughly 28% occurring only once. Around 9.4 milliliters was the volume of peripheral blood drawn from each donor. The CDR3 has 17 residues. V shed 3 bases and J 1 base; nucleotides not matched to a gene: 9. From germline, CDR1 is SGHRS and CDR2 YFSETQ. The table lists this clonotype with a count of one.

Sequencing was performed on blood. The sequence derives from a woman in her 30s in good health. J is TRBJ2-5 and V is TRBV5-1; 10 bases agree with TRBD2. The CDR3 loop reads CASSWAPGLALQETQYF. For the CDR3, the DNA is TGCGCCAGCAGCTGGGCACCGGGACTAGCGCTCCAAGAGACCCAGTACTTC.